Below are 29 T cell receptor beta chains sequenced from a single sample in a study of T cells in Graves' hyperthyroidism and ophthalmopathy. RNA transcripts yielded amplified TCR beta CDR3 regions. First-round RT-PCR targeting the TCR CDR3 was performed with the HTBI primer set. TCRdb analysed the multiplex PCR reads with MiXCR anew, one entry per CDR3 protein. The sample includes 360,000 or so distinct CDR3 sequences, 13% to 15% seen only once; the top ten take 15% to 20%. Sample: blood. These receptors originate from a woman aged 55-75 years with Graves' ophthalmopathy.

This clonotype was recorded at least ten times. The V call is TRBV28, the J call TRBJ1-2; TRBD1 agrees at 9 bases. Looked up from germline, CDR1 is MDHEN and CDR2 is SYDVKM. This CDR3 is built from 15 residues. After removal of 3 bases from V and 8 bases from J, the junction contained 10 bases not matched to a gene. CDR3 sequence (DNA): TGTGCCAGCAGTTTCCCTATACAGGGGGCAGGAGGCTACACCTTC. It yields the protein CASSFPIQGAGGYTF.

This clonotype was seen ten or more times. J is TRBJ1-5 and V is TRBV5-8, with TRBD1 matching 7 bases. The length of the CDR3 is 14 residues. CDR1 and CDR2 (germline): SGHTS, YDEGEE. The trim removed 2 bases at V and 2 bases at J, leaving 1 base unmatched. The CDR3 sequence is CASSLGTGNQPQHF. CDR3 nucleotides: TGTGCCAGCAGCTTAGGGACAGGCAATCAGCCCCAGCATTTT.

This clonotype was counted between two and nine times. This chain connects TRBV19 to TRBJ2-3; D possibly corresponds to TRBD2 (6 bases). There are 14 residues in the CDR3. The V gene lost 4 bases and the J gene lost 0 bases, with 8 bases spanning the gap. Germline assignment: CDR1 LNHDA and CDR2 SQIVND (reference sequence). CDR3 in amino acids: CASSKGGSTDTQYF. The CDR3 DNA sequence: TGTGCCAGTAGTAAAGGAGGGAGCACAGATACGCAGTATTTT.

Ten or more counts support this clonotype. V usage is TRBV5-1 and J usage is TRBJ2-7; 13 nucleotides line up with TRBD2. V shed 1 base and J 2 bases; nucleotides not matched to a gene: 9. This CDR3 spans 18 amino acids. Per germline, CDR1 SGHRS and CDR2 YFSETQ. As DNA, the CDR3 is TGCGCCAGCAGCTTGTCGAGACTAGCGGGAGGACCAACCTACGAGCAGTACTTC. Translation gives CASSLSRLAGGPTYEQYF.

The table lists this clonotype with many counts. V gene TRBV20-1 combines with J gene TRBJ1-1; D is unclear. This CDR3 has 12 residues. Germline lookup yields CDR1 DFQATT and CDR2 SNEGSKA (reference sequence). V lost 5 bases and J 3 bases, leaving 10 bases between the germline ends. The CDR3 nucleotides are TGCAGTGCTCCCGAGCGGGACACTGAAGCTTTCTTT. Encoded protein: CSAPERDTEAFF.

This clonotype was seen many times. The rearrangement links TRBV4-2 to TRBJ1-1; the D is unclear. V shed 0 bases and J shed 1 base, with 15 bases lying between them. Germline CDR1 is LGHNA and CDR2 is YNFKEQ. This CDR3 is 17 amino acids long. CDR3 loop: CASSQETFWAGNTEAFF. The CDR3 nucleotides read TGTGCCAGCAGCCAAGAAACCTTCTGGGCGGGGAACACTGAAGCTTTCTTT.

This clonotype was seen repeatedly, ten times or more. This rearrangement joins TRBV6-1 to TRBJ2-7; 8 positions match TRBD2. Germline trimming cut 7 bases from V and 0 bases from J; bases unmatched to any gene: 8. CDR1 and CDR2 (germline): MNHNS, SASEGT. The CDR3 covers 15 residues. The CDR3 DNA reads TGTGCCAGCATCGACGGAAGCGGGAGCTCCTACGAGCAGTACTTC. It codes for CASIDGSGSSYEQYF.

Ten or more counts support this clonotype. This chain uses TRBV6-1 with TRBJ1-1, with a tentative D call TRBD1 (5 bases). Germline loops: CDR1 MNHNS, CDR2 SASEGT. The CDR3 is 13 amino acids. V lost 8 bases, J lost 1 base, and 11 bases lay in between. CDR3 DNA: TGTGCCAGCCTCGCAGGGTCGAACACTGAAGCTTTCTTT. It specifies CASLAGSNTEAFF.

The chain employs TRBV10-2 and TRBJ2-5, with 8 bases lining up with TRBD1. This CDR3 is built from 14 residues. V lost 6 bases to trimming and J lost 3 bases; unmatched junction nucleotides: 6. Germline CDR1 and CDR2: WSHSY and SAAADI. The CDR3 here is CASSVRTGKETQYF. In DNA form, the CDR3 reads TGCGCCAGCAGCGTCAGGACAGGGAAAGAGACCCAGTACTTC.

The chain links TRBV5-6 to TRBJ2-5; TRBD2 matches 13 bases. V lost 4 bases, J lost 10 bases, and 16 bases stayed unmatched. CDR1 and CDR2 from the germline V gene are SGHDT and YYEEEE. This CDR3 is built from 17 residues. CDR3 protein: CASSPMGLAGTRDGQYF. Here the CDR3 DNA reads TGTGCCAGCAGCCCGATGGGACTAGCGGGAACAAGAGATGGCCAGTACTTC.

The genes are TRBV25-1 and TRBJ2-2; possible D gene TRBD1, 5 bases. This CDR3 is 13 amino acids long. Looked up from germline, CDR1 is MGHDK and CDR2 is SYGVNS. The germline V and J ends were trimmed by 1 base and 6 bases, with 6 bases remaining between them. The CDR3 DNA is TGTGCCAGCAGTGAATTCAGGGCCGGGGAGCTGTTTTTT. Amino acids: CASSEFRAGELFF.

This clonotype was found a few times. This chain joins TRBV7-9 and TRBJ1-1; D remains ambiguous. The V and J ends lost 5 bases and 3 bases respectively, with 10 bases between them. The CDR3 spans 13 residues. Germline CDR1 and CDR2: SEHNR and FQNEAQ (reference sequence). The DNA for the CDR3 is TGTGCCAGCAGCCTACAGCAGGACACTGAAGCTTTCTTT. This encodes CASSLQQDTEAFF. Filled out from reference TRBV7-9 and TRBJ1-1, the complete variable domain reads DTGVSQNPRHKITKRGQNVTFRCDPISEHNRLYWYRQTLGQGPEFLTYFQNEAQLEKSRLLSDRFSAERPKGSFSTLEIQRTEQGDSAMYLCASSLQQDTEAFFGQGTRLTVV.

The table lists this clonotype with a few counts. The chain is built from TRBV20-1 and TRBJ2-3; 9 bases line up with TRBD2. The CDR3 is 16 amino acids. CDR1 is DFQATT and CDR2 is SNEGSKA in the germline V gene (reference sequence). With V trimmed by 3 bases and J by 5 bases, 12 bases remained unmatched. CDR3 residues: CSARVAASGILDTQYF. The CDR3 DNA reads as TGCAGTGCTAGGGTGGCCGCTAGCGGGATTTTAGATACGCAGTATTTT.

This clonotype has just a few counts. The chain couples TRBV6-2 or TRBV6-3 to TRBJ1-5; no definite D call. Germline values: CDR1 MNHEY, CDR2 SVGEGT. V lost 3 bases, J lost 0 bases, and 6 bases lay in between. The CDR3 length is 14 residues. In nucleotides, the CDR3 is TGTGCCAGCAGTTATTTAGGTAGCAATCAGCCCCAGCATTTT. Amino acids: CASSYLGSNQPQHF.

This chain connects TRBV7-9 to TRBJ1-1; D is ambiguous. CDR1 is SEHNR and CDR2 is FQNEAQ in the germline V gene (reference sequence). Between the trimmed V and J ends, which lost 4 bases and 2 bases, there was a span of 14 bases. The length of the CDR3 is 15 residues. The CDR3 DNA is TGTGCCAGCAGCTCCCCCCTTGGGGTTAACACTGAAGCTTTCTTT. Its translation: CASSSPLGVNTEAFF.

The chain links TRBV12-5 to TRBJ2-3, with 7 bases aligning to TRBD1. This CDR3 contains 14 residues. Germline V lookup: CDR1 LGHNT, CDR2 FRNRAP. V was pared by 1 base and J by 4 bases, with 2 bases of the junction left unmatched. The DNA of the CDR3 is TGTGCTAGTGGTTTGGGACAGGGATCAGATACGCAGTATTTT. Encoded protein: CASGLGQGSDTQYF.

The rearrangement uses TRBV25-1 and TRBJ1-3, with D tentatively TRBD1 (5 bases). CDR1 and CDR2 from the germline V gene are MGHDK and SYGVNS. V lost 7 bases and J 4 bases, leaving 5 bases between the germline ends. CDR3 length equals 11 residues. The CDR3 DNA follows: TGTGCCAGCACAGGGGGAAACACCATATATTTT. Protein: CASTGGNTIYF.

This rearrangement joins TRBV7-9 to TRBJ2-3; D unclear. Trimming took 1 base from V and 2 from J, leaving 10 bases between them. The CDR3 totals 15 residues. In germline, CDR1 is SEHNR, CDR2 FQNEAQ (reference sequence). Here the CDR3 DNA reads TGTGCCAGCAGCTTAGTTGCGCAGCCCACAGATACGCAGTATTTT. Amino acid sequence: CASSLVAQPTDTQYF.

Only a few counts were recorded for this clonotype. V is TRBV3-1 and J is TRBJ2-3; D is unclear. Trimming took 4 bases from V and 2 from J, leaving 13 bases between them. Germline V gives CDR1 LGHDT, CDR2 YNNKEL (reference sequence). The CDR3 is 15 amino acids. CDR3 nucleotides: TGTGCCAGCAGCCGGTCGAACCAAATCACAGATACGCAGTATTTT. This codes for CASSRSNQITDTQYF.

This chain connects TRBV14 to TRBJ1-5, with 8 bases fitting TRBD1. This CDR3 is 18 amino acids long. Germline CDR1 reads SGHDN; CDR2 reads FVKESK. The V segment lost 2 bases and the J segment 8 bases; nucleotides outside the gene matches: 17. CDR3 in DNA: TGTGCCAGCAGCCAAACAATTCCGGGACAGGAAATTCACAAGCCCCAGCATTTT. It yields the protein CASSQTIPGQEIHKPQHF.

This clonotype has a count of ten or more. This chain joins TRBV28 and TRBJ2-7, with D maybe TRBD2 (5 bases). V lost 5 bases to trimming and J lost 12 bases, with 17 bases between them. Germline CDR1 reads MDHEN; CDR2 reads SYDVKM. CDR3 length: 12 amino acids. CDR3 sequence reads: CASSPLPERRYF. The CDR3, as DNA: TGTGCCAGCAGTCCCCTACCGGAGCGGCGGTACTTC.

This clonotype was observed many times. V and J are TRBV12-5 and TRBJ2-7; D ambiguous. Germline lookup yields CDR1 LGHNT and CDR2 FRNRAP. The length of the CDR3 is 12 residues. Trimming shortened V by 2 bases and J by 5 bases, and 7 bases separated the two germline ends. The CDR3: CASGLQVHEQYF. The DNA of the CDR3 is TGTGCTAGTGGTTTGCAGGTCCACGAGCAGTACTTC.

This clonotype was seen at least ten times. The chain uses TRBV3-1 and TRBJ2-1; 8 bases are shared with TRBD1. Looked up from germline, CDR1 is LGHDT and CDR2 is YNNKEL (reference sequence). V trimming: 5 bases; J trimming: 9 bases; junction bases outside the gene matches: 9. The CDR3 sequence is 14 residues long. CDR3 residues: CASSNRGVNFEQFF. The CDR3 DNA is TGTGCCAGCAGCAACAGGGGGGTTAATTTTGAGCAGTTCTTC.

The sample holds many counts of this clonotype. V usage is TRBV29-1 and J usage is TRBJ2-1; TRBD1 or TRBD2 may be the D gene (5 bases each). The CDR3 is made up of 16 amino acids. Trimming removed 1 base at V and 5 bases at J, with 18 bases between. CDR1 is SQVTM, CDR2 ANQGSEA, per germline. The DNA for the CDR3 is TGCAGCGTTGAAGTATCTGGGGGTGGGGGTCACAATGAGCAGTTCTTC. It translates to CSVEVSGGGGHNEQFF.

This clonotype was seen at least ten times. The chain has TRBV3-1 and TRBJ2-7, with 8 bases fitting TRBD2. The CDR3 is 15 amino acids. The V gene's germline CDR1 is LGHDT and CDR2 YNNKEL (reference sequence). V shed 6 bases, J shed 3 bases, and the junction held 10 bases outside the gene matches. In nucleotides, the CDR3 is TGTGCCAGCAGTCCTTCGGGTAGCGGGATCTACGAGCAGTACTTC. Amino acid sequence: CASSPSGSGIYEQYF.

This clonotype showed up many times. V gene TRBV2 combines with J gene TRBJ2-7; 7 bases line up with TRBD1. There are 12 residues in the CDR3. Unmatched junction bases numbered 10, after V lost 10 bases and J lost 7 bases. Per the germline V gene, CDR1 is SNHLY and CDR2 is FYNNEI. The CDR3 coding sequence is TGTGCCACCACCTTGACAGGGCGGGAGCAGTACTTC. Translated, it gives CATTLTGREQYF.

This clonotype was recorded a few times. The rearrangement joins TRBV29-1 to TRBJ1-6; unclear D gene. The V gene's germline CDR1 is SQVTM and CDR2 ANQGSEA. The CDR3 length is 10 residues. The germline V and J ends were trimmed by 1 base and 10 bases, with 2 bases remaining between them. CDR3 coding DNA: TGCAGCGTTGAAGGCTCACCCCTCCACTTT. It is translated as CSVEGSPLHF.

Ten or more counts support this clonotype. The chain employs TRBV18 and TRBJ1-5; TRBD1 matches 7 bases. Germline values: CDR1 KGHSH, CDR2 LQKENI. The CDR3 spans 14 residues. V lost 4 bases, J lost 4 bases, and 4 bases stayed unmatched. In DNA, the CDR3 is TGTGCCAGCTCACGGGACAGCGAAAATCAGCCCCAGCATTTT. Protein: CASSRDSENQPQHF.

This clonotype was observed a few times. The J gene is TRBJ2-3, the V gene TRBV5-6, with unresolved D. V lost 3 bases and J lost 5, with 10 bases in between. The germline V gene encodes CDR1 SGHDT and CDR2 YYEEEE. The CDR3 loop spans 13 amino acids. CDR3 amino acids: CASSSPVGDTQYF. Written as DNA, the CDR3 is TGTGCCAGCAGCTCCCCCGTAGGAGATACGCAGTATTTT.